Following are 14 T cell receptor beta chains from one sample sequenced in a study of blood T cells in healthy people across ages. Next came a second PCR, run for about 7 to 12 cycles, which used a sample-barcoded 5' primer along with a J-beta primer mix. TCRdb fed the 5' RACE reads into MiXCR, producing one record per CDR3 protein. The sample includes about 590,000 distinct CDR3 sequences, about 30% of them seen just once. The sequenced sample was blood. Every receptor here comes from an elderly woman in good health.

This clonotype was counted ten times or more. The J gene is TRBJ1-2, the V gene TRBV20-1, with D unresolved. The CDR3 length is 12 residues. In germline, CDR1 is DFQATT, CDR2 SNEGSKA (reference sequence). Trimming removed 5 bases at V and 8 bases at J, with 15 bases between. The CDR3 region is CSAVDGRGGYTF. The CDR3 region has the DNA TGCAGTGCTGTAGACGGACGTGGCGGCTACACCTTC.

The J gene is TRBJ2-1, the V gene TRBV20-1; 9 positions agree with TRBD2. The germline CDR1 and CDR2 sequences are DFQATT and SNEGSKA (reference sequence). V was clipped by 6 bases and J by 1 base; unmatched bases: 4. The CDR3 covers 14 residues. Written as DNA, the CDR3 is TGCAGTGCCCCGCGGGGGGGTTCCTACAATGAGCAGTTCTTC. Translation gives CSAPRGGSYNEQFF.

This clonotype has only a few counts. V and J are TRBV30 and TRBJ2-5; D may be TRBD1 (5 bases). V lost 0 bases and J lost 0, with 11 bases in between. The CDR3 extends over 15 amino acids. Per germline, CDR1 GTSNPN and CDR2 SVGIG (reference sequence). This CDR3 reads CAWSVRQRNQETQYF. CDR3 bases: TGTGCCTGGAGTGTACGACAGAGGAACCAAGAGACCCAGTACTTC.

This clonotype showed up just a few times. This could be a read error, since a much larger clone is one nucleotide away. The CDR3 loop reads CASSLPQRGEQYF. The CDR3, as DNA: TGTGCCAGCAGCTTACCTCAACGGGGCGAGCAGTACTTC. The chain combines TRBV7-2 with TRBJ2-7; TRBD2 might be the D (5 bases). Trimming took 2 bases from V and 6 from J, leaving 11 bases between them. The CDR3 totals 13 residues. CDR1 is SGHTA, CDR2 FQGNSA, per germline. Together with reference TRBV7-2 and TRBJ2-7, the CDR3 gives the full variable domain: GAGVSQSPSNKVTEKGKDVELRCDPISGHTALYWYRQSLGQGLEFLIYFQGNSAPDKSGLPSDRFSAERTGGSVSTLTIQRTQQEDSAVYLCASSLPQRGEQYFGPGTRLTVT.

As to this clonotype: This may stem from a read error, because a much larger clone lies one nucleotide away. This chain uses TRBV4-2 with TRBJ1-4, with D perhaps matching TRBD1 (6 bases). This CDR3 is 14 amino acids long. Germline-derived CDR1 and CDR2 are LGHNA and YNFKEQ. In DNA form, the CDR3 reads TGTGCCGGCAGCCAGCAGGGGCGTAATGAAAAACTGTTTTTT. Encoded protein: CAGSQQGRNEKLFF.

This clonotype was seen more than once but under ten times. The chain is built from TRBV19 and TRBJ2-3; 10 bases map to TRBD1. The CDR3 loop spans 14 amino acids. The V gene end was trimmed by 6 bases and the J gene end by 1 base; junction bases not matched to a gene: 1. CDR1 is LNHDA and CDR2 is SQIVND in the germline V gene (reference sequence). The CDR3 loop is CASRDRGGTDTQYF. The CDR3 nucleotides read TGTGCCAGTAGGGACAGGGGGGGCACAGATACGCAGTATTTT.

This clonotype was detected only a few times. A much larger clonotype is one base distant, so this may be a read error. The CDR3 nucleotides are TGCGCCAGCAGCCAAGCGCGAGCGGGGGGCGCAGATACGCAGTATTTT. Translated, it gives CASSQARAGGADTQYF. The chain employs TRBV4-1 and TRBJ2-3; 9 bases are a match to TRBD2. This CDR3 is built from 16 residues. The V gene end was trimmed by 1 base and the J gene end by 4 bases; junction bases not matched to a gene: 6. Germline V lookup: CDR1 MGHRA, CDR2 YSYEKL.

This clonotype has more than one count but fewer than ten. This sequence may be a read error, since a much larger clone differs from it by one base. The chain uses TRBV5-1 and TRBJ2-7; D possibly corresponds to TRBD2 (7 bases). This CDR3 has 15 amino acids. Trimming took 1 base from V and 7 from J, leaving 18 bases between them. CDR1 and CDR2 (germline): SGHRS, YFSETQ. The CDR3, as DNA: TGCGCCAGCAGCTTGATTCCGGGGGGCCTTAATGAGCAGTACTTC. Its protein is CASSLIPGGLNEQYF.

At least ten counts were recorded for this clonotype. The chain carries TRBV28 and TRBJ2-7; D gene ambiguous. Germline-derived CDR1 and CDR2 are MDHEN and SYDVKM. V lost 2 bases, J lost 0 bases, and 11 bases lay in between. CDR3 length equals 15 residues. CDR3 nucleotides: TGTGCCAGCAGTTTAGTCGCAGGAAGCTCCTACGAGCAGTACTTC. Encoded protein: CASSLVAGSSYEQYF.

This clonotype came up a few times. This sequence joins TRBV20-1 and TRBJ2-7; 10 nucleotides line up with TRBD2. V gave up 6 bases and J gave up 3 bases; unmatched junction bases: 8. This CDR3 region has 14 residues. Germline values: CDR1 DFQATT, CDR2 SNEGSKA (reference sequence). CDR3 coding DNA: TGCAGTGCGGGAACAGCGGGGGGGTTCTACGAGCAGTACTTC. Its protein is CSAGTAGGFYEQYF.

This clonotype was recorded at least ten times. The V gene is TRBV7-2, the J gene TRBJ2-7; 9 nucleotides match TRBD2. Germline CDR1 SGHTA, CDR2 FQGNSA. The CDR3 loop spans 15 amino acids. Losses at the gene ends were 2 bases for V and 5 bases for J; bases not matched to a gene: 7. The CDR3 DNA follows: TGTGCCAGCAGCTTACTGGCGGGGGGGCGCCACGAGCAGTACTTC. Its protein is CASSLLAGGRHEQYF.

This clonotype was counted between two and nine times. A much larger clonotype is one base distant, so this may be a read error. The chain is built from TRBV5-1 and TRBJ1-4, with D unresolved. The CDR3 spans 15 residues. Germline-derived CDR1 and CDR2 are SGHRS and YFSETQ. CDR3 protein: CASSRARPGNEKRFF. CDR3 nucleotides: TGCGCCAGCAGCCGGGCCAGGCCCGGTAATGAAAAACGGTTTTTT.

This clonotype turned up a few times. This chain joins TRBV2 and TRBJ1-4; D is ambiguous. This CDR3 comprises 13 residues. The V end lost 7 bases, the J end lost 3 bases, and 9 bases lay between the germline ends. Germline CDR1 reads SNHLY; CDR2 reads FYNNEI. CDR3 protein: CASKGSSNEKLFF. CDR3 in DNA: TGTGCCAGCAAGGGCAGCTCTAATGAAAAACTGTTTTTT.

This clonotype appeared a few times. This may stem from a read error, because a much larger clone lies one nucleotide away. The rearrangement joins TRBV7-2 to TRBJ2-5, with 8 positions matching TRBD1. Germline V gene lookup returns CDR1 SGHTA and CDR2 FQGNSA. The CDR3 extends over 15 amino acids. V dropped 3 bases and J dropped 4; count of bases not matched to a gene: 7. CDR3 in amino acids: CASSLTSDRGETQYF. In DNA form, the CDR3 reads TGTGCCAGCAGCTTGACCTCTGACAGGGGAGAGACCCAGTACTTC. The full variable domain, in which reference TRBV7-2 and TRBJ2-5 provide the parts outside the CDR3, is GAGVSQSPSNKVTEKGKDVELRCDPISGHTALYWYRQSLGQGLEFLIYFQGNSAPDKSGLPSDRFSAERTGGSVSTLTIQRTQQEDSAVYLCASSLTSDRGETQYFGPGTRLLVL.